The clone carrying this TCR beta chain was counted a few times. The study ran its PCR with 60 Vbeta and 13 Jbeta primers. Produced via immunoSEQ multiplex PCR; TCRdb's table is partial and in-frame only. The profile shows 120,000 to 150,000 clones, 65% to 85% of them singletons. The CDR3 runs 14 residues. CDR1 is LGHNA and CDR2 is YSLEER in the germline V gene. V was clipped by 3 bases and J by 8 bases, with 13 bases between them. This sample is drawn from a study of cytomegalovirus exposure and HLA in healthy donors. V gene TRBV4-3 combines with J gene TRBJ2-2, with a weak D call TRBD2 (5 bases). Source material: PBMCs. The clonotype was recovered from a male donor in good health and CMV-seronegative. In DNA, the CDR3 is TGCGCCAGCAGCCACGCCACTAGGAGTGGGGAGCTGTTTTTT. This codes for CASSHATRSGELFF.